This T cell receptor beta chain was captured in a study of blood T cell repertoires in COVID-19. As for the study in general: COVID-19 samples collected from the United States, Italy and Spain covered acute and convalescent phases. Sample material is recorded as cDNA or gDNA derived from T cells, B-cell-depleted T cells, or PBMCs.

One Seattle source followed patients from active infection through their disease course. Authors' data handling: Reference gene primers were amplified, and this amplification served to estimate nucleated cell counts. Repertoires were generated with immunoSEQ multiplex PCR, while TCRdb's copy carries only in-frame clones and drops some. V, J and clone size derive from that table, while D and trimming were established from the DNA sequence. Here the sample spans 250,000 to 300,000 clones, around 88% being singletons. The clonotype comes from a woman aged 70-85 years with COVID-19, enrolled during active disease. The sequencing input was peripheral blood.

CDR3 sequence reads: CASSSGQGPHYEQYF. The CDR3, as DNA: TGTGCCAGCAGCTCAGGACAGGGCCCCCACTACGAGCAGTACTTC. The chain carries TRBV7-6 and TRBJ2-7, with 8 nucleotides matching TRBD1. V shed 4 bases and J 3 bases; nucleotides not matched to a gene: 8. Germline V lookup: CDR1 SGHVS, CDR2 FNYEAQ. The CDR3 runs to 15 residues.